The rows below give T cell receptor beta chains drawn from one sample of a study of T cell responses to AZD1222 COVID-19 vaccine. Some clones are missing from TCRdb's copy, which holds only in-frame ones; the method was immunoSEQ multiplex PCR. The sample holds about 130,000 clones; roughly 90% are singletons and the top ten take 2.8%. The source material was peripheral blood, sampled on day 0 of AZD1222 vaccination. These receptor sequences come from an adult in good health. CDR3s include the opening cysteine and the closing phenylalanine or tryptophan. Fields, in order: CDR3 protein, CDR3 DNA, V gene, D gene, J gene, clone size. A D gene is named only where the DNA matches it firmly. Clone size is given for some rows only: seen once, a few or many times, or a class if the clone is expanded.

CDR3: CASSQEVFGGETQYF; DNA: TGTGCCAGCAGCCAAGAAGTGTTCGGCGGAGAGACCCAGTACTTC; V: TRBV14; D: NA; J: TRBJ2-5; size: NA
CDR3: CASSREANEKLFF; DNA: TGTGCCAGCTCACGGGAGGCGAATGAAAAACTGTTTTTT; V: TRBV18; D: NA; J: TRBJ1-4; size: NA
CDR3: CASSYSTITEAFF; DNA: TGTGCCAGCAGTTACTCTACTATTACTGAAGCTTTCTTT; V: TRBV6-5; D: NA; J: TRBJ1-1; size: once
CDR3: CASSPRGSGGTQETQYF; DNA: TGTGCCAGCTCACCACGGGGTTCTGGGGGGACCCAAGAGACCCAGTACTTC; V: TRBV18; D: NA; J: TRBJ2-5; size: NA
CDR3: CASSLESGSGYGYTF; DNA: TGTGCCAGCAGCTTAGAATCAGGGAGCGGGTATGGCTACACCTTC; V: TRBV7-9; D: NA; J: TRBJ1-2; size: NA
CDR3: CASSLQGGGYTF; DNA: TGTGCCAGCAGTCTACAGGGGGGTGGCTACACCTTC; V: TRBV6-5; D: TRBD1; J: TRBJ1-2; size: few
CDR3: CSAQGGGQGYYGYTF; DNA: TGCAGCGCCCAGGGCGGGGGACAGGGATACTATGGCTACACCTTC; V: TRBV29-1; D: TRBD1; J: TRBJ1-2; size: NA
CDR3: CASSKDQDTQYF; DNA: TGCGCCAGCAGCAAAGATCAGGATACGCAGTATTTT; V: TRBV10-1; D: NA; J: TRBJ2-3; size: once
CDR3: CASSQDGNNEQFF; DNA: TGTGCCAGCAGCCAAGATGGGAACAATGAGCAGTTCTTC; V: TRBV3-1/TRBV3-2; D: NA; J: TRBJ2-1; size: once
CDR3: CASSLGQGMKEQFF; DNA: TGCGCCAGCAGCTTGGGACAGGGGATGAAAGAGCAGTTCTTC; V: TRBV5-1; D: TRBD1; J: TRBJ2-1; size: NA
CDR3: CASSVGGSGANVLTF; DNA: TGTGCCAGCAGCGTAGGTGGCTCTGGGGCCAACGTCCTGACTTTC; V: TRBV9; D: NA; J: TRBJ2-6; size: NA
CDR3: CSASDYPLMTYKGWREEEETQYF; DNA: TGCAGTGCTAGTGACTATCCACTCATGACTTATAAGGGTTGGCGGGAAGAGGAAGAGACCCAGTACTTC; V: TRBV20-1; D: NA; J: TRBJ2-5; size: NA
CDR3: CASSSGQGNEQFF; DNA: TGCGCCAGCAGCTCTGGACAGGGCAATGAGCAGTTCTTC; V: TRBV5-1; D: TRBD1; J: TRBJ2-1; size: NA
CDR3: CASSSATGYSNQPQHF; DNA: TGTGCCAGCAGTTCAGCGACAGGTTATAGCAATCAGCCCCAGCATTTT; V: TRBV27; D: NA; J: TRBJ1-5; size: NA
CDR3: CASGWSGANVLTF; DNA: TGTGCCAGCGGGTGGTCTGGGGCCAACGTCCTGACTTTC; V: TRBV2; D: NA; J: TRBJ2-6; size: once
CDR3: CASSESAGGEKLFF; DNA: TGTGCCAGCAGTGAATCAGCGGGGGGGGAAAAACTGTTTTTT; V: TRBV25-1; D: NA; J: TRBJ1-4; size: NA
CDR3: CASSQEENSPLHF; DNA: TGCGCCAGCAGCCAGGAGGAGAATTCACCCCTCCACTTT; V: TRBV5-1; D: NA; J: TRBJ1-6; size: NA
CDR3: CASSLRGRYGETQYF; DNA: TGTGCCAGCAGTCTCCGGGGCAGGTATGGAGAGACCCAGTACTTC; V: TRBV7-9; D: NA; J: TRBJ2-5; size: NA
CDR3: CACPGYHTPLVYGYTF; DNA: TGTGCCTGCCCAGGGTACCATACTCCACTCGTATATGGCTACACCTTC; V: TRBV21-1; D: NA; J: TRBJ1-2; size: NA
CDR3: CASSSLLAGVYEQYF; DNA: TGTGCCAGCAGCTCCCTGCTAGCGGGGGTTTACGAGCAGTACTTC; V: TRBV5-6; D: TRBD2; J: TRBJ2-7; size: NA
CDR3: CASSVGTSGQGLGGEQFF; DNA: TGTGCCAGCAGCGTAGGTACCTCGGGACAGGGCTTGGGTGGTGAGCAGTTCTTC; V: TRBV9; D: TRBD1; J: TRBJ2-1; size: NA
CDR3: CASSYHSATEAFF; DNA: TGTGCCAGCAGTTACCACTCCGCCACTGAAGCTTTCTTT; V: TRBV6-5; D: NA; J: TRBJ1-1; size: NA
CDR3: CTSSRYYNEQFF; DNA: TGCACCAGCAGCCGCTATTACAATGAGCAGTTCTTC; V: TRBV1; D: NA; J: TRBJ2-1; size: NA
CDR3: CASSIGLAVYEQYF; DNA: TGTGCCAGTAGTATAGGACTAGCGGTTTACGAGCAGTACTTC; V: TRBV19; D: TRBD2; J: TRBJ2-7; size: NA
CDR3: CASSVESPISKSGNTIYF; DNA: TGTGCCAGCAGCGTAGAGTCCCCAATTTCGAAATCTGGAAACACCATATATTTT; V: TRBV9; D: NA; J: TRBJ1-3; size: once
CDR3: CASSASGGWTEAFF; DNA: TGTGCCAGCAGCGCCTCAGGGGGCTGGACTGAAGCTTTCTTT; V: TRBV7-8; D: TRBD1; J: TRBJ1-1; size: once
CDR3: CASRLTGGLYEQYF; DNA: TGTGCCAGTAGATTGACAGGGGGCCTTTACGAGCAGTACTTC; V: TRBV19; D: TRBD1; J: TRBJ2-7; size: NA
CDR3: CASSLEGMGIYGYTF; DNA: TGTGCCAGCAGCTTAGAGGGGATGGGGATCTATGGCTACACCTTC; V: TRBV7-9; D: NA; J: TRBJ1-2; size: NA
CDR3: CAISDAYTEAFF; DNA: TGTGCCATCAGTGACGCGTACACTGAAGCTTTCTTT; V: TRBV10-3; D: NA; J: TRBJ1-1; size: NA
CDR3: CATSRDTGVYTGELFF; DNA: TGTGCCACCAGCAGAGATACAGGGGTGTACACCGGGGAGCTGTTTTTT; V: TRBV15; D: TRBD1; J: TRBJ2-2; size: NA
CDR3: CASSETDSLNSYEQYF; DNA: TGTGCCAGCAGCGAAACCGACAGCCTAAACTCCTACGAGCAGTACTTC; V: TRBV7-9; D: NA; J: TRBJ2-7; size: NA
CDR3: CASSLQTGGSLFF; DNA: TGTGCCAGCAGCTTACAGACAGGGGGATCTCTGTTTTTT; V: TRBV11-3; D: TRBD1; J: TRBJ2-2; size: NA
CDR3: CASSLRTSGRINEQFF; DNA: TGTGCCAGCAGCTTAAGGACTAGCGGGAGGATCAATGAGCAGTTCTTC; V: TRBV7-2; D: TRBD2; J: TRBJ2-1; size: NA
CDR3: CASSTRADSPSDYGYTF; DNA: TGTGCCAGTAGTACTCGGGCGGACAGCCCTTCGGACTATGGCTACACCTTC; V: TRBV19; D: NA; J: TRBJ1-2; size: NA
CDR3: CASSLGGLAGGLIKETQYF; DNA: TGTGCCAGCAGTTTAGGAGGACTAGCGGGAGGTCTAATTAAAGAGACCCAGTACTTC; V: TRBV28; D: TRBD2; J: TRBJ2-5; size: once
CDR3: CASSQELVGQFANTGELFF; DNA: TGCGCCAGCAGCCAAGAGTTGGTCGGACAGTTCGCGAACACCGGGGAGCTGTTTTTT; V: TRBV4-1; D: NA; J: TRBJ2-2; size: NA
CDR3: CASSGVLGGELFF; DNA: TGCGCCAGCAGCGGAGTACTGGGCGGGGAGCTGTTTTTT; V: TRBV10-1; D: NA; J: TRBJ2-2; size: NA
CDR3: CASSQGTSGYSYNEQFF; DNA: TGTGCCAGCAGCCAAGGGACTAGCGGTTACTCCTACAATGAGCAGTTCTTC; V: TRBV4-2; D: TRBD2; J: TRBJ2-1; size: NA
CDR3: CASSLVRQAKGELFF; DNA: TGTGCCAGCAGCTTAGTTAGGCAGGCTAAAGGGGAGCTGTTTTTT; V: TRBV7-8; D: NA; J: TRBJ2-2; size: NA
CDR3: CASSLSGQVNEKLFF; DNA: TGTGCCAGCAGTTTATCCGGACAGGTTAATGAAAAACTGTTTTTT; V: TRBV27; D: TRBD1; J: TRBJ1-4; size: NA
CDR3: CASSGGAGRNSYEQYF; DNA: TGCGCCAGCAGCGGCGGTGCGGGACGGAACTCCTACGAGCAGTACTTC; V: TRBV5-1; D: NA; J: TRBJ2-7; size: NA